This T cell receptor beta chain was sequenced during a study of OX40 agonist ivuxolimab in advanced cancers. Study information: Patients were given ivuxolimab, an antibody that agonizes OX40 (CD134). The mean age was approximately 56 years, ranging from about 20 to 79, with about four fifths of participants male. There were three patients with partial responses, one having hepatocellular carcinoma and two cutaneous melanoma. Overall study results and limits: Partial responders at 0.1-3.0 mg/kg had among the lowest clonal expansion.

This CDR3 spans 16 amino acids. Unmatched junction bases numbered 6, after V lost 4 bases and J lost 3 bases. The germline V gene encodes CDR1 SGHNT and CDR2 YENEEA. TCRdb's copy holds only in-frame clones and misses some; the assay was immunoSEQ multiplex PCR. The sample comprises some 100,000 clones, 85% to 95% of which are singletons, and around 0.58% rests with the top ten. As concerns this clone: What it binds is not known.

This sequence joins TRBV11-3 and TRBJ2-2; TRBD1 aligns across 9 bases. This TCR came from an adult with an advanced solid tumor such as melanoma, head and neck, liver or kidney cancer. Here the sequenced sample was CD4+ or CD8+ T cells sorted from blood, taken in a trial of the OX40 agonist ivuxolimab. The CDR3 loop reads CASSSNRDRDTGELFF. CDR3 DNA sequence: TGTGCCAGCAGCTCAAACCGGGACAGGGACACCGGGGAGCTGTTTTTT.